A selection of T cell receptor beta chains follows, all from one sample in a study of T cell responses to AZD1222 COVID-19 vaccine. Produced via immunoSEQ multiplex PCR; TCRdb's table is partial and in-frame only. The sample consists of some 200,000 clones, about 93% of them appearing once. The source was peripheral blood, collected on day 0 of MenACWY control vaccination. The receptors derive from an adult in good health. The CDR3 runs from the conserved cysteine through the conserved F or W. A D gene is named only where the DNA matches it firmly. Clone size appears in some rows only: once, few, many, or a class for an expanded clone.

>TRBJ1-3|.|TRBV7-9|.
CASSLMGGYSGNTIYF
TGTGCCAGCAGCTTAATGGGAGGATACTCTGGAAACACCATATATTTT
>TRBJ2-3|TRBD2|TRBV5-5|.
CASSRASGGTDTQYF
TGTGCCAGCAGCAGGGCTAGCGGGGGCACAGATACGCAGTATTTT
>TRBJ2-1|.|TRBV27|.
CASSLGQGRPFF
TGTGCCAGCAGTTTAGGGCAGGGGAGGCCGTTCTTC
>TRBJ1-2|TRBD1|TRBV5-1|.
CASSMFTGGGYGYTF
TGCGCCAGCAGCATGTTCACAGGGGGTGGCTATGGCTACACCTTC
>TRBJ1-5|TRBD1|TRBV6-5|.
CASSRDRVNQPQHF
TGTGCCAGCAGTCGGGACAGGGTAAATCAGCCCCAGCATTTT
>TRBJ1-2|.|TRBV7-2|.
CASSSGRGNYGYTF
TGTGCCAGCAGCTCGGGGCGGGGGAACTATGGCTACACCTTC
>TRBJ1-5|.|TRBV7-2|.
CASRRDPFGNQPQHF
TGTGCCAGCCGCAGGGACCCGTTTGGCAATCAGCCCCAGCATTTT
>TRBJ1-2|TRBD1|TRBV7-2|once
CASSPPGGEGYTF
TGTGCCAGCAGCCCCCCAGGGGGCGAAGGCTACACCTTC
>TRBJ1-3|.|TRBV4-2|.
CASSQGMVSTGNTIYF
TGTGCCAGCAGCCAAGGTATGGTGTCCACTGGAAACACCATATATTTT
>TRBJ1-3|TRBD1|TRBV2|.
CASSQGGTIYF
TGTGCCAGCAGCCAGGGGGGCACCATATATTTT
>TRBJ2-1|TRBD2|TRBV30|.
CAWRGTSGTYNEQFF
TGTGCCTGGAGGGGGACTAGCGGCACGTACAATGAGCAGTTCTTC
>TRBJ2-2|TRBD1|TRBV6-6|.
CASSSYSTGRTGELFF
TGTGCCAGCAGTTCATACTCGACAGGGCGGACCGGGGAGCTGTTTTTT
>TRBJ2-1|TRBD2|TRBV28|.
CASSFFGGGHSYNEQFF
TGTGCCAGCAGTTTTTTTGGCGGGGGGCATTCCTACAATGAGCAGTTCTTC
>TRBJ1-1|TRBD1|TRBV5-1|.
CASRDREVANTEAFF
TGCGCCAGCAGAGACAGGGAAGTAGCGAACACTGAAGCTTTCTTT
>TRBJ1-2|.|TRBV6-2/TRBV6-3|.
CASSYNGAGPNYGYTF
TGTGCCAGCAGTTACAACGGAGCAGGGCCTAACTATGGCTACACCTTC
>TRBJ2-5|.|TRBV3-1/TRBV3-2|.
CASSQGGSQYF
TGTGCCAGCAGCCAAGGGGGATCACAGTACTTC
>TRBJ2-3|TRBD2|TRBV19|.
CASSIVGTSLQYF
TGTGCCAGTAGTATAGTCGGGACTAGCCTACAGTATTTT
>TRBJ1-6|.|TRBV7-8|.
CASSLGSNSYNSPLHF
TGTGCCAGCAGCTTAGGAAGTAACTCCTATAATTCACCCCTCCACTTT
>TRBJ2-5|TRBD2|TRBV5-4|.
CASSPGGGYRETQYF
TGTGCCAGCAGCCCCGGGGGGGGCTACAGGGAGACCCAGTACTTC
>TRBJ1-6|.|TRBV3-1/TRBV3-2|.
CASTNPGTNSPLHF
TGTGCCAGCACCAACCCTGGGACAAATTCACCCCTCCACTTT
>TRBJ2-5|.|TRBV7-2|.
CASSRDSQTQYF
TGTGCCAGCAGCCGTGACAGCCAGACCCAGTACTTC
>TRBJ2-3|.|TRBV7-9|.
CASSPRGGVFLMDTQYF
TGTGCCAGCAGCCCTAGAGGGGGTGTCTTCCTAATGGATACGCAGTATTTT
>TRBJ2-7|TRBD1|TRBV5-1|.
CASSERSTGGERKFEQYF
TGCGCCAGCAGCGAGCGGTCGACAGGGGGCGAACGGAAATTCGAGCAGTACTTC
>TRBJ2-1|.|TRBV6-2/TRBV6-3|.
CASSPPGDLYNEQFF
TGTGCCAGCAGCCCCCCGGGGGACCTATACAATGAGCAGTTCTTC